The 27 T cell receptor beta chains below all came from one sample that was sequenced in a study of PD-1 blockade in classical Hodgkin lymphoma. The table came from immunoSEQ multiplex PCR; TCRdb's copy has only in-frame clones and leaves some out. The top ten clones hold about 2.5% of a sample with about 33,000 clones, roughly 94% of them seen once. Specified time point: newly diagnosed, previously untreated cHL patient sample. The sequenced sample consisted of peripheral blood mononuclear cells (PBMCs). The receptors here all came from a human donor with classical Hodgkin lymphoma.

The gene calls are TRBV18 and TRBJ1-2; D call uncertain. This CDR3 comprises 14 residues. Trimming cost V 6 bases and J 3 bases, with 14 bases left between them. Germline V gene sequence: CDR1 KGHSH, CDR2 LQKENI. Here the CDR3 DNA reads TGTGCCAGCTCGTCTACAGCAACCTACTATGGCTACACCTTC. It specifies CASSSTATYYGYTF.

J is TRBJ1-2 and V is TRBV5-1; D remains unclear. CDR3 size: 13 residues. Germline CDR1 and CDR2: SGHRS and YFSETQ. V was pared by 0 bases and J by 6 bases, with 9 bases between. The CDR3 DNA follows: TGCGCCAGCAGCTTGGAGACACTGGATGGCTACACCTTC. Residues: CASSLETLDGYTF.

This CDR3 reads CASSQAGTLGTEAFF. CDR3 DNA: TGCGCCAGCAGCCAAGCCGGGACACTGGGAACTGAAGCTTTCTTT. V and J are TRBV4-1 and TRBJ1-1; weak D call: TRBD1 (6 bases). The CDR3 runs to 15 residues. V lost 1 base, J lost 5 bases, and 14 bases lay in between. Per the germline V gene, CDR1 is MGHRA and CDR2 is YSYEKL.

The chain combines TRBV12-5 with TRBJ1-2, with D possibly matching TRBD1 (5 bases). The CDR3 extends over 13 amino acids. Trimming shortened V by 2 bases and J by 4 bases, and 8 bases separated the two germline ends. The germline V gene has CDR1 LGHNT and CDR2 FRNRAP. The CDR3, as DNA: TGTGCTAGTGGTTTGTCAGGGACCTATGGCTACACCTTC. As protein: CASGLSGTYGYTF.

CDR3 region: CASIGPNYGYTF. CDR3 DNA: TGTGCCAGCATTGGACCGAACTATGGCTACACCTTC. The chain recombines TRBV2 with TRBJ1-2, with D hard to call. V gave up 7 bases and J gave up 2 bases, with 8 bases separating them. The CDR3 sequence is 12 residues long. The germline V gene encodes CDR1 SNHLY and CDR2 FYNNEI.

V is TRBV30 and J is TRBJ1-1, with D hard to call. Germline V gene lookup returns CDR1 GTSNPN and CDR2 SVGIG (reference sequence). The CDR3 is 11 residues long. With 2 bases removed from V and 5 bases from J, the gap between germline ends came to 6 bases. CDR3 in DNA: TGTGCCTGGAGTCCTACGACTGAAGCTTTCTTT. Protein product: CAWSPTTEAFF.

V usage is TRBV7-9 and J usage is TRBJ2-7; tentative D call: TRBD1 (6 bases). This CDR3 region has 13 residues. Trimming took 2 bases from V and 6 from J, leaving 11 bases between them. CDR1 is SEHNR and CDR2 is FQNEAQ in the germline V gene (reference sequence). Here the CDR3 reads CASSLQGFGEQYF. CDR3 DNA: TGTGCCAGCAGCTTACAGGGGTTTGGCGAGCAGTACTTC.

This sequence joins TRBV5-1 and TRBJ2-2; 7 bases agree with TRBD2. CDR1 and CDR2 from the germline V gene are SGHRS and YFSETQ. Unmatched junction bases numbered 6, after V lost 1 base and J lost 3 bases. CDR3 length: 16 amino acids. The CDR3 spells CASSLLREPHTGELFF. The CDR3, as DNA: TGCGCCAGCAGCTTGTTGCGGGAGCCCCACACCGGGGAGCTGTTTTTT.

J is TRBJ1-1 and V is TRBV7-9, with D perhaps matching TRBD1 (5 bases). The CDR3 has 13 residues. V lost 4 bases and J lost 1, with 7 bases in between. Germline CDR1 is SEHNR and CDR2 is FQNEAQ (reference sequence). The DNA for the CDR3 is TGTGCCAGCAGCTCCACAGGGAACACTGAAGCTTTCTTT. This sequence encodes CASSSTGNTEAFF.

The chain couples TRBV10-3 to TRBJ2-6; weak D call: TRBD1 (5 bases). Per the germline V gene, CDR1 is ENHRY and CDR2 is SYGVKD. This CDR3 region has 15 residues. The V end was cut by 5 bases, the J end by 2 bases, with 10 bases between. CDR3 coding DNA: TGTGCCATCAGTACCAGGGAAACTGGGGCCAACGTCCTGACTTTC. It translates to CAISTRETGANVLTF.

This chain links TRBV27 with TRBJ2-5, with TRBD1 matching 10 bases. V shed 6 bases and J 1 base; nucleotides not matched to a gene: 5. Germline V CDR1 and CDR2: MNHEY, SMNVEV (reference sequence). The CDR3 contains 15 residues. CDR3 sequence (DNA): TGTGCCAGCAGGAAAAGGACAGGGGGCCAAGAGACCCAGTACTTC. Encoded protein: CASRKRTGGQETQYF.

The CDR3 DNA sequence: TGTGCCAGCAGCCAGGGGACAGGGGGCAATCAGCCCCAGCATTTT. Translation gives CASSQGTGGNQPQHF. The rearrangement joins TRBV9 to TRBJ1-5; TRBD1 aligns across 10 bases. CDR3 length: 15 residues. The J segment lost 2 bases and the V segment lost 4 bases, leaving 3 bases of the junction unmatched. Germline lookup yields CDR1 SGDLS and CDR2 YYNGEE.

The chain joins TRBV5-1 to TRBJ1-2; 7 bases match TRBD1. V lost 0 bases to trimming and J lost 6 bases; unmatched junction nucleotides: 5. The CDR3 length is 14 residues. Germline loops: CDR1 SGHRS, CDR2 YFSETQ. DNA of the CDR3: TGCGCCAGCAGCTTGGCCGACAGGGTAGATGGCTACACCTTC. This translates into CASSLADRVDGYTF.

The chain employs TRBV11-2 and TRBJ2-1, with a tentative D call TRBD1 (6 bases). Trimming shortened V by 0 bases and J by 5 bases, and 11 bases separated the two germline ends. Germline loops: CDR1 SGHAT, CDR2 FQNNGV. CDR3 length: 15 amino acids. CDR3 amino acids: CASSLELTGNNEQFF. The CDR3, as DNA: TGTGCCAGCAGCTTAGAGTTGACAGGAAACAATGAGCAGTTCTTC.

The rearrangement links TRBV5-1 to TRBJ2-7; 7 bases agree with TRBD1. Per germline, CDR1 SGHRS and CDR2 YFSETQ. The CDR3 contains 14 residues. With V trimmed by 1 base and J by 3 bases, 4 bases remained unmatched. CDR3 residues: CASSLRDSIYEQYF. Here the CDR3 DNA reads TGCGCCAGCAGCTTGCGGGACAGTATCTACGAGCAGTACTTC. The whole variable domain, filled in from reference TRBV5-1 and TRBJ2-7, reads KAGVTQTPRYLIKTRGQQVTLSCSPISGHRSVSWYQQTPGQGLQFLFEYFSETQRNKGNFPGRFSGRQFSNSRSEMNVSTLELGDSALYLCASSLRDSIYEQYFGPGTRLTVT.

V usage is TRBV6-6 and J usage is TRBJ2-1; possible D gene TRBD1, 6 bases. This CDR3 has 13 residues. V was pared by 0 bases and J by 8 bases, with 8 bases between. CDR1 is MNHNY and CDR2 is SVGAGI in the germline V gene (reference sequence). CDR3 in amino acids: CASSYSTGYEQFF. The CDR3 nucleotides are TGTGCCAGCAGTTACTCCACAGGGTATGAGCAGTTCTTC.

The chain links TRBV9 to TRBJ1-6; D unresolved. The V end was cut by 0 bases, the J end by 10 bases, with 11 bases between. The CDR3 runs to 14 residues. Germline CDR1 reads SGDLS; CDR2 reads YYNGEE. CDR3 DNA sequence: TGTGCCAGCAGCGTAGCTCTGGGAAGCTCACCCCTCCACTTT. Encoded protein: CASSVALGSSPLHF.

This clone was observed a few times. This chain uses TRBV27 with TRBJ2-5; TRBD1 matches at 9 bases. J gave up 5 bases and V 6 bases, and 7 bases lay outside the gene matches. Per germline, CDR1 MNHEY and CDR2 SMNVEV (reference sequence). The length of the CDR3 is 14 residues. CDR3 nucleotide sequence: TGTGCCAGCAGACCGGGACAGGGCCAGGAGACCCAGTACTTC. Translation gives CASRPGQGQETQYF.

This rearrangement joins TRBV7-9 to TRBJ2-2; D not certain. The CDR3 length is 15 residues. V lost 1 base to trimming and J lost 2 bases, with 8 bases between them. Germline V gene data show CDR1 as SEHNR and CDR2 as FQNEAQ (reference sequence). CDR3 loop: CASSLGVFNTGELFF. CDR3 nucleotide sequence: TGTGCCAGCAGCTTAGGGGTCTTCAACACCGGGGAGCTGTTTTTT.

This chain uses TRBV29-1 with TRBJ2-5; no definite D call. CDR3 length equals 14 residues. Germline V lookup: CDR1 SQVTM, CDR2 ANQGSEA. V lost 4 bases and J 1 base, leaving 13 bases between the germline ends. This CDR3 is CSVVGRIFQETQYF. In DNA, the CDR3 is TGCAGCGTTGTGGGCAGGATCTTCCAAGAGACCCAGTACTTC.

The CDR3 sequence: CASRPVGRPLETQYF. CDR3 DNA: TGTGCCAGCAGGCCCGTGGGACGGCCTTTGGAGACCCAGTACTTC. The J gene is TRBJ2-5, the V gene TRBV6-5; D possibly matches TRBD1 or TRBD2 (5 bases each). Trimming removed 6 bases at V and 5 bases at J, with 19 bases between. Germline CDR1 reads MNHEY; CDR2 reads SVGAGI. This CDR3 region has 15 residues.

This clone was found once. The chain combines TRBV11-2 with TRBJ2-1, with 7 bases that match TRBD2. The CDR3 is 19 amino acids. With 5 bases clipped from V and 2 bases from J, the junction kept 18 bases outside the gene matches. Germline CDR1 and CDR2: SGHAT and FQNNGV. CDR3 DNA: TGTGCCAGCAGCAAAGGCCAACTCTTTGGGGCGGGGGCCTACAATGAGCAGTTCTTC. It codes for CASSKGQLFGAGAYNEQFF.

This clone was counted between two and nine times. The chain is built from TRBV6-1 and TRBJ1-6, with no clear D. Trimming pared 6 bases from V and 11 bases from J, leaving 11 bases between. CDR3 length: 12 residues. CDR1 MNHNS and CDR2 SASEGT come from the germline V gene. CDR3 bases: TGTGCCAGCAGGGTCTCTACTACACCCCTCCACTTT. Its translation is CASRVSTTPLHF.

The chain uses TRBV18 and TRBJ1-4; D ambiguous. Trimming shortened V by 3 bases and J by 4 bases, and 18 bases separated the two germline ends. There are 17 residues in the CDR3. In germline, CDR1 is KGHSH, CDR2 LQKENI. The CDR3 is CASSPEPPGDYNEKLFF. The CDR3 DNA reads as TGTGCCAGCTCACCCGAACCCCCAGGCGATTATAATGAAAAACTGTTTTTT.

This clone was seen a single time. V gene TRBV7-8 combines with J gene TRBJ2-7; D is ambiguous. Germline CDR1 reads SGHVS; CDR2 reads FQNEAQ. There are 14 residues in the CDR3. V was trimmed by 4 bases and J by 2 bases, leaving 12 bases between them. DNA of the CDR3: TGTGCCAGCAGCTCTTGGCTAGGGCCCTACGAGCAGTACTTC. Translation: CASSSWLGPYEQYF. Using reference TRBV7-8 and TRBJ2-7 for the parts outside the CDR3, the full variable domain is GAGVSQSPRYKVAKRGQDVALRCDPISGHVSLFWYQQALGQGPEFLTYFQNEAQLDKSGLPSDRFFAERPEGSVSTLKIQRTQQEDSAVYLCASSSWLGPYEQYFGPGTRLTVT.

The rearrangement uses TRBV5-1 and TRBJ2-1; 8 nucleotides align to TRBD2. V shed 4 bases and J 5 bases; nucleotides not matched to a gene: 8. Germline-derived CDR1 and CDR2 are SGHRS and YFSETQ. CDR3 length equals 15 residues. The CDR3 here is CASSPPGTRNNEQFF. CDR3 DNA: TGCGCCAGCAGCCCCCCCGGGACTAGAAACAATGAGCAGTTCTTC.

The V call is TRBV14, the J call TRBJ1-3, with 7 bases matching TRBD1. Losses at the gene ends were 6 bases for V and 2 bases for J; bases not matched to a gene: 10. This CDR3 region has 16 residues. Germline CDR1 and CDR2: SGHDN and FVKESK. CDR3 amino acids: CASSPRQGRTGNTIYF. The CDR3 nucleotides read TGTGCCAGCAGTCCGCGACAGGGAAGAACTGGAAACACCATATATTTT.